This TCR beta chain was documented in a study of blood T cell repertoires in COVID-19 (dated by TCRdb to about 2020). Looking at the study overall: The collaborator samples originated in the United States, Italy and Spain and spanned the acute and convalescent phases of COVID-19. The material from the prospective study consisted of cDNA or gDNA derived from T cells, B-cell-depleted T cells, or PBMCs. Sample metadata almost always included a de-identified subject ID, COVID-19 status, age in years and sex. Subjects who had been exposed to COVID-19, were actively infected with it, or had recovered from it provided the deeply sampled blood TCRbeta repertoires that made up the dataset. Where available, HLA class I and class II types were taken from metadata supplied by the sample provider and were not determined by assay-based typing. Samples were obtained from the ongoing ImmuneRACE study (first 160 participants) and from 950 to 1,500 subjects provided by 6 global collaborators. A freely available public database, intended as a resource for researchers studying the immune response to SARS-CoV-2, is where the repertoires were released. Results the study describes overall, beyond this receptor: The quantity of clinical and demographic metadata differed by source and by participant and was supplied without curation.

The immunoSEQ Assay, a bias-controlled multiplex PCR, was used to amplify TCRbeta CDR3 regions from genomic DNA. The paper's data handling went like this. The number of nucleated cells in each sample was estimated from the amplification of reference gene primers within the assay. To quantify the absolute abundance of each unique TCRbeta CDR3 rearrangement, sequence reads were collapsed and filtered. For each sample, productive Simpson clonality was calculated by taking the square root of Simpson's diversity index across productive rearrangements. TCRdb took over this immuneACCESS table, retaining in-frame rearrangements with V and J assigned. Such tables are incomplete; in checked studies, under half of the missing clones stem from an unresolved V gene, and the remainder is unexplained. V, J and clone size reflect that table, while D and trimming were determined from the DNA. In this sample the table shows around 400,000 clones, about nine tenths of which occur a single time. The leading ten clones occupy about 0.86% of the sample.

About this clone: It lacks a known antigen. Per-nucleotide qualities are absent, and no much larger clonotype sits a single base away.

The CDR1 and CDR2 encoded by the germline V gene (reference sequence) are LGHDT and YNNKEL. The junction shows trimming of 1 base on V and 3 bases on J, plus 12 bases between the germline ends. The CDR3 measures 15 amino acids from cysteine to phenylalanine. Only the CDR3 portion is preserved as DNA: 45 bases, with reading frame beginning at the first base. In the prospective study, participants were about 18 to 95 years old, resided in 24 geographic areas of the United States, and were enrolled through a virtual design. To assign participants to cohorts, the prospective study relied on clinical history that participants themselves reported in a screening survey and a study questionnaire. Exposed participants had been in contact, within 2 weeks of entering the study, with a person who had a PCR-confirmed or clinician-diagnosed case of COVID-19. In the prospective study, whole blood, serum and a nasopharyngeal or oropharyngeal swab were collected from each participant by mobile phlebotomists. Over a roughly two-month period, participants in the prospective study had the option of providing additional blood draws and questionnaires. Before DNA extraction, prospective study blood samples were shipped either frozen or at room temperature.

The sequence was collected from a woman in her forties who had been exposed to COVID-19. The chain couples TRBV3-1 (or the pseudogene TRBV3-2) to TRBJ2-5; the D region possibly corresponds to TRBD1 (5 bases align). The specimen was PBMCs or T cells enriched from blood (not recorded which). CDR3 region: CASSQGQLTKETQYF. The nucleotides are TGTGCCAGCAGCCAAGGACAGTTAACGAAAGAGACCCAGTACTTC.